This TCR beta chain was identified in a study of response to subunit inactivated influenza vaccine. Study findings and constraints: Authors proposed each seasonal influenza vaccination draws in few new T cells.

This CDR3 spans 15 amino acids. J lost 9 bases, V lost 2 bases, and 7 bases had no gene match. Germline-derived CDR1 and CDR2 are MNHEY and SVGAGI. TCRdb reprocessed the RT-PCR reads with MiXCR, giving one entry per CDR3 protein. The data contain around 580,000 distinct CDR3 sequences, 12% of them singletons. Concerning this clonotype: Its antigen is as yet unknown.

The sequencing here drew on PBMCs from blood, taken on the day of vaccination. The source of this sequence is a man aged 50-60 years who received an inactivated influenza vaccine. The rearrangement uses TRBV6-5 and TRBJ2-1; TRBD2 agrees at 10 bases. This CDR3 reads CASSYRGLANSEQFF. The CDR3 coding sequence is TGTGCCAGCAGTTACAGGGGACTAGCGAATAGTGAGCAGTTCTTC.